Listed here are 4 T cell receptor beta chains from one sample, sequenced in a study of T-cell memory formation after mild COVID-19. TCRdb re-called the 5' RACE reads through MiXCR, storing one row per CDR3 protein. Counted here are roughly 450,000 distinct CDR3 sequences, roughly 18% occurring once; the ten biggest clones make up under 25%. The sequencing sample was made of PBMCs or a T cell subset sorted from them (not recorded which). The source is a man between 18 and 29 years old who had mild COVID-19 (a few samples of this study predate the infection). Cell type and time point are not known.

The chain has TRBV4-1 and TRBJ2-3; D is unresolved. Germline CDR1 and CDR2: MGHRA and YSYEKL. The CDR3 runs 15 residues. The V end lost 0 bases, the J end lost 5 bases, and 12 bases lay between the germline ends. CDR3 in DNA: TGCGCCAGCAGCCAAGAGAGGATAGCAGAAGATACGCAGTATTTT. It translates to CASSQERIAEDTQYF.

This chain connects TRBV4-2 to TRBJ2-2; TRBD2 matches 12 bases. Germline assignment: CDR1 LGHNA and CDR2 YNFKEQ. The CDR3 length is 18 residues. Losses at the gene ends were 4 bases for V and 6 bases for J; bases not matched to a gene: 12. Written as DNA, the CDR3 is TGTGCCAGCAGCCGCATCTCCGATCTAGCGGGGGGGCCCGGGGAGCTGTTTTTT. Translated: CASSRISDLAGGPGELFF.

The chain joins TRBV6-5 to TRBJ2-2, with 8 bases that match TRBD1. The CDR3 contains 15 residues. CDR1 MNHEY and CDR2 SVGAGI come from the germline V gene. The V and J ends lost 6 bases and 6 bases, in that order; junction bases with no gene match: 9. The CDR3 DNA follows: TGTGCCAGCAGGATGGACAGGGATTTCTCCGGGGAGCTGTTTTTT. Translating it yields CASRMDRDFSGELFF.

This clonotype turned up a few times. The J gene is TRBJ2-1, the V gene TRBV15; perhaps D is TRBD1 or TRBD2 (5 bases each). This CDR3 is built from 15 residues. In germline, CDR1 is LNHNV, CDR2 YYDKDF (reference sequence). The V and J ends lost 3 bases and 5 bases respectively, with 14 bases between them. The chain's CDR3 is CATSSMGPGHNEQFF. The CDR3 DNA sequence: TGTGCCACCAGCAGTATGGGCCCGGGGCACAATGAGCAGTTCTTC.